This T cell receptor (beta chain) emerged from a study of T cells in localized non-small cell lung cancer. Broader study findings: Uninvolved adjacent lung had higher T cell clonality than tumor and all other tissues.

The method was immunoSEQ multiplex PCR; TCRdb's version includes in-frame clones alone and lacks a portion of them. The top ten clones hold about 7.5% of a sample with over 8,000 clones, around 92% of them seen once. The CDR3 totals 13 residues. Germline V CDR1 and CDR2: MNHEY, SMNVEV (reference sequence). V was trimmed by 6 bases and J by 3 bases, leaving 11 bases between them. Details on this clone: Its target is not known.

The TCR sequence derives from a woman aged 35 to 69 with stage I squamous cell lung carcinoma. The rearrangement joins TRBV27 to TRBJ1-1; unclear D gene. The sample in question was peripheral blood, obtained before any cancer treatment. CDR3 DNA: TGTGCCAGCAGCACGATAAAGGACACTGAAGCTTTCTTT. This encodes CASSTIKDTEAFF.